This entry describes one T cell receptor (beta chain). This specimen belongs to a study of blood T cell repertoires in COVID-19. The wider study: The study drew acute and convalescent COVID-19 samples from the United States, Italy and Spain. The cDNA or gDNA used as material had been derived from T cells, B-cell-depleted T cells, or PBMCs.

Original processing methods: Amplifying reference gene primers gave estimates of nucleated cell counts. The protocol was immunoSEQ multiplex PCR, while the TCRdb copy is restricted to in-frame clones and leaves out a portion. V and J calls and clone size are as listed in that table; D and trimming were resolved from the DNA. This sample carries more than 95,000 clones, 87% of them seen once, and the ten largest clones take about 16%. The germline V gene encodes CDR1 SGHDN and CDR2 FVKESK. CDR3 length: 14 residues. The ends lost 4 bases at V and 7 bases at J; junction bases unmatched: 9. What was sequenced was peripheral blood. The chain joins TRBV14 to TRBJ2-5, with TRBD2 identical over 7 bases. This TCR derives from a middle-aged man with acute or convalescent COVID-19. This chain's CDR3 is CASSPLYRGGTQYF. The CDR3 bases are TGTGCCAGCAGCCCACTCTACCGCGGGGGGACCCAGTACTTC.